This section outlines one TCR beta chain sequence together with its context. This clonotype was picked up a small number of times. No cognate antigen has been identified for it. The sample holds no much larger clone one base away, and base qualities are not on file. The data were obtained in a study of blood T cells in healthy people across ages (dated by TCRdb to between 2015 and 2017). As for the study more broadly: In model experiments, roughly one uniquely barcoded TCR beta cDNA molecule per two T cells was captured by template switching. The study analyzed two additional independent replicas of 1 million unique cDNA reads from the same blood draw for two donors, one aged 18 to 30 and one aged 80 or older. Four age groups were formed from the donors: young (average 16 years), middle-aged (just under 40), aged (62) and long-lived (approximately 80). To track age-related changes in TCR beta repertoire diversity, the study relied on deep sequencing normalized with unique cDNA molecular identifiers. To avoid experimental bias, donors of different ages were randomly spread across the sequencing lanes. On the study overall, not on this receptor specifically: Bulk unsorted PBMC profiling prevented conclusive comparison of naive and antigen-experienced compartments. Compared with the aged group, more naive CD4+ T cells, fewer expanded clones and increased TCR diversity were shown by the long-lived group, suggesting age selection. As age increased, observed TCR beta diversity per million T cells dropped in a roughly linear way, and a significant reduction was already evident by age 40. Total diversity estimates from one million sequenced T cells were considered lower bounds and underestimates. Because the CMV infection status of the donors was unknown, age-related changes in expanded clonotypes may potentially have been confounded. There was a strong correlation between observed TCR beta diversity and the percentage of naive T cells measured by flow cytometry.

Library preparation employed 5' RACE. A second 7 to 11 cycle PCR used a sample-barcoded 5' primer and a J-beta primer mix. A unique molecular identifier was introduced onto each TCR beta cDNA molecule by a template-switch 5' adaptor carrying 12 random nucleotides. Each sample yielded at least 3 million CDR3-containing paired-end reads. All of the RNA was converted into first-strand cDNA using the Mint cDNA synthesis kit, with a TRBC-specific oligonucleotide serving as the primer. Following uracil-DNA glycosylase treatment, all cDNA underwent a first 18-cycle PCR with the universal primers M1SS and BC2_uni_R. On the study's bioinformatics: For normalization, 1 million high-quality reads were randomly selected from each sample, with every read carrying a distinct molecular identifier. Instead of being binned into consensus sequences, reads with shared molecular identifiers were discarded. MiTCR, with a Q25 quality threshold and the strictest error-elimination algorithm, was used for CDR3 identification, clonotype clustering and error correction. Lower-bound total TCR beta diversity was estimated with a nonparametric unseen species model using Euler transformation. TCRdb trimmed the raw reads at Q25, called clones with MiXCR and kept productive beta chains. Entries that share a CDR3 protein sequence are merged under the most common genes and DNA. TCRdb, not the original authors, processed these V and J calls. The sample table records around 1,800,000 distinct CDR3 sequences; around 42% of these occur just once. The ten most abundant clones make up more than 20% of the sample.

Donors were 39 systemically healthy Caucasian individuals from Russia aged roughly 6 to 95 years. Each donor gave about 9.2 milliliters of peripheral blood, drawn into EDTA-treated Vacutainer tubes. PBMCs were isolated by Ficoll-Paque density-gradient centrifugation, with at least 6 million obtained per sample. Total RNA was extracted from PBMCs with Trizol reagent, with at least 5.5 micrograms obtained per sample. Naive CD45RAhigh/CD27high T cell percentages were measured by flow cytometry on a PBMC aliquot from every donor. The CDR3 runs 15 amino acids, cysteine and phenylalanine included. Just the 45-base CDR3 DNA is kept, in frame starting at base 1. CDR1 and CDR2, looked up from the germline V gene (reference sequence), are SEHNR and FQNEAQ. The germline ends are 13 bases apart after V is trimmed by 4 bases and J by 1 base.

The sequence was obtained from a human donor in good health. Sequencing was carried out using blood. Rearrangement joined TRBV7-9 to TRBJ1-1, with the D gene not clear enough to name. For the CDR3, the sequence is CASSSLAPANTEAFF. The DNA sequence follows: TGTGCCAGCAGCTCTTTAGCCCCGGCGAACACTGAAGCTTTCTTT.